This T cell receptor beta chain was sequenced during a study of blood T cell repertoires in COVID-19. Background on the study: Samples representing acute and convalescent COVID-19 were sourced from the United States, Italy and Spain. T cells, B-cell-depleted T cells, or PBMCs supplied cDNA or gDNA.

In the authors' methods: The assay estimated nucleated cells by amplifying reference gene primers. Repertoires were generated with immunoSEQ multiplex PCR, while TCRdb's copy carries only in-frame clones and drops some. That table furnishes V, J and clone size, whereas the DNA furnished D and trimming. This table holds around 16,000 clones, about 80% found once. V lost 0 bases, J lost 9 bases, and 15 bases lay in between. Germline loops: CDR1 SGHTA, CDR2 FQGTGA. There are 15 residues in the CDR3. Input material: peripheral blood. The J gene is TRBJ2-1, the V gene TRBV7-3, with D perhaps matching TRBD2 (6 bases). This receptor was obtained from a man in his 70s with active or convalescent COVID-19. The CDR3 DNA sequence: TGTGCCAGCAGCTTAACCGGGGCGGAGGGGAGTGAGCAGTTCTTC. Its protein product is CASSLTGAEGSEQFF.